This entry lists 5 T cell receptor beta chains sequenced from one sample in a study of T cells in Graves' hyperthyroidism and ophthalmopathy. Amplified regions were TCR beta CDR3 sequences from RNA transcripts. A set of HTBI primers served as the primers for a first-round RT-PCR of the TCR CDR3. TCRdb re-derived calls from the multiplex PCR reads in MiXCR, one entry per CDR3 protein. The data contain roughly 350,000 distinct CDR3 sequences, roughly an eighth of them singletons. The sample taken for sequencing was blood. The receptors originated from a woman aged 35 to 49 with Graves' ophthalmopathy.

The table lists this clonotype with a few counts. V and J are TRBV20-1 and TRBJ2-3; 14 bases match TRBD2. This CDR3 spans 16 amino acids. From germline, CDR1 is DFQATT and CDR2 SNEGSKA (reference sequence). Germline trimming cut 3 bases from V and 4 bases from J; bases unmatched to any gene: 6. The CDR3 nucleotides are TGCAGTGCTAGCTTCGGACTAGCGGGGGGCGCAGATACGCAGTATTTT. This sequence encodes CSASFGLAGGADTQYF.

This clonotype was counted only a few times. CDR3 in DNA: TGCGCCAGCAGCCAAGATTGGGCAGGGGGGACTAACTATGGCTACACCTTC. The encoded protein is CASSQDWAGGTNYGYTF. The rearrangement uses TRBV4-1 and TRBJ1-2; 7 bases match TRBD1. This CDR3 is built from 17 residues. V dropped 0 bases and J dropped 0; count of bases not matched to a gene: 7. The V gene's germline CDR1 is MGHRA and CDR2 YSYEKL.

This clonotype was picked up many times. V and J are TRBV20-1 and TRBJ2-7; possible D gene TRBD2, 5 bases. The V and J ends lost 0 bases and 2 bases respectively, with 14 bases between them. The CDR3 consists of 15 residues. Looked up from germline, CDR1 is DFQATT and CDR2 is SNEGSKA (reference sequence). The CDR3: CSARERTSGTYEQYF. The DNA for the CDR3 is TGCAGTGCTAGAGAACGGACCAGCGGAACCTACGAGCAGTACTTC.

This clonotype was counted at least ten times. The V and J genes are TRBV20-1 and TRBJ2-7; 10 nucleotides line up with TRBD2. The germline V gene encodes CDR1 DFQATT and CDR2 SNEGSKA (reference sequence). The V gene end was trimmed by 6 bases and the J gene end by 2 bases; junction bases not matched to a gene: 10. CDR3 length: 15 amino acids. For the CDR3, the DNA is TGCAGTGCGGACAGAGCGGGGGGGTCTCCCTACGAGCAGTACTTC. Translated: CSADRAGGSPYEQYF.

This clonotype was recorded at least ten times. The chain couples TRBV24-1 to TRBJ2-2; a possible D gene is TRBD1 (6 bases). The length of the CDR3 is 16 residues. Germline CDR1 and CDR2: KGHDR and SFDVKD. V was clipped by 4 bases and J by 5 bases, with 16 bases between them. CDR3 sequence reads: CATSDISYRETGELFF. DNA of the CDR3: TGTGCCACCAGTGACATTTCCTACAGGGAAACCGGGGAGCTGTTTTTT.